What follows are 15 T cell receptor beta chains derived from one specimen sequenced in a study of Graves' ophthalmopathy and Graves' hyperthyroidism. Beta-chain TCR CDR3 regions were amplified from RNA transcripts. First-round RT-PCR employed HTBI primers, with a second-round multiplex PCR after it. TCRdb ran MiXCR on the multiplex PCR reads and lists one entry per CDR3 protein. In the table there are 200,000 to 250,000 distinct CDR3 sequences, less than 55% of which are singletons. Material: peripheral blood. The receptors shown here come from an adult man with Graves' ophthalmopathy.

J is TRBJ2-7 and V is TRBV29-1; TRBD1 matches at 10 bases. The ends lost 6 bases at V and 0 bases at J; junction bases unmatched: 5. The CDR3 sequence is 14 residues long. Germline values: CDR1 SQVTM, CDR2 ANQGSEA. The CDR3 nucleotides are TGCAGCGTCCGGACAGGGGGTCCCTCCTACGAGCAGTACTTC. Encoded protein: CSVRTGGPSYEQYF.

In its sample, this clonotype was seen a few times. V and J are TRBV3-1 and TRBJ1-2; no clear D. The CDR3 has 11 amino acids. V was trimmed by 5 bases and J by 6 bases, leaving 7 bases between them. Germline CDR1 and CDR2: LGHDT and YNNKEL (reference sequence). The CDR3 coding sequence is TGTGCCAGCAGCTCAGAGGATGGCTACACCTTC. It translates to CASSSEDGYTF.

The rearrangement uses TRBV20-1 and TRBJ1-1; no clear D gene. CDR3 length: 13 amino acids. Trimming removed 3 bases at V and 3 bases at J, with 11 bases between. CDR1 is DFQATT, CDR2 SNEGSKA, per germline (reference sequence). The CDR3: CSASPLRYTEAFF. DNA for the CDR3: TGCAGTGCTAGCCCCCTGAGATACACTGAAGCTTTCTTT.

The chain recombines TRBV20-1 with TRBJ1-2, with D perhaps TRBD1 (6 bases). The CDR3 is made up of 14 amino acids. Trimming shortened V by 6 bases and J by 0 bases, and 14 bases separated the two germline ends. The germline CDR1 and CDR2 sequences are DFQATT and SNEGSKA (reference sequence). In DNA, the CDR3 is TGCAGTGCAAAGCCAGGGGTCGCTAACTATGGCTACACCTTC. Protein: CSAKPGVANYGYTF.

The chain employs TRBV29-1 and TRBJ1-2, with 8 nucleotides matching TRBD1. CDR1 and CDR2 (germline): SQVTM, ANQGSEA. V was pared by 3 bases and J by 7 bases, with 4 bases of the junction left unmatched. This CDR3 contains 12 residues. CDR3 region: CSVDGRGLGYTF. CDR3 nucleotide sequence: TGCAGCGTTGACGGCAGGGGGCTTGGCTACACCTTC.

The rearrangement uses TRBV19 and TRBJ2-2, with 14 bases that match TRBD2. The V gene end was trimmed by 5 bases and the J gene end by 6 bases; junction bases not matched to a gene: 5. Germline lookup yields CDR1 LNHDA and CDR2 SQIVND (reference sequence). CDR3 length: 16 residues. The CDR3 region has the DNA TGTGCCAGTAGTGCGTGGACTAGCGGGAGGTCCGGGGAGCTGTTTTTT. This codes for CASSAWTSGRSGELFF.

This sequence joins TRBV7-2 and TRBJ1-5; D gene ambiguous. CDR1 SGHTA and CDR2 FQGNSA come from the germline V gene. V lost 3 bases and J lost 6, with 9 bases in between. The CDR3 totals 13 residues. The CDR3 DNA reads TGTGCCAGCAGCTTTTCCGAAGGTCAGCCCCAGCATTTT. As protein: CASSFSEGQPQHF.

J is TRBJ2-5 and V is TRBV9; D assignment may be TRBD1 or TRBD2 (6 bases each). V was trimmed by 4 bases and J by 4 bases, leaving 17 bases between them. Germline values: CDR1 SGDLS, CDR2 YYNGEE. This CDR3 has 15 residues. The CDR3 DNA reads as TGTGCCAGCAGCTCGGCCGGGGGCTTGGGAGAGACCCAGTACTTC. Protein product: CASSSAGGLGETQYF.

A note on this clonotype: The junction departs from germline at one end; a sequencing error may be responsible. The chain employs TRBV10-2 and TRBJ2-7, with D possibly being TRBD1 (6 bases). There are 13 residues in the CDR3. Germline CDR1 is WSHSY and CDR2 is SAAADI. CDR3 loop: CASSEGHHYERYF. For the CDR3, the DNA is TGCGCCAGCAGCGAGGGACACCACTACGAGCGGTACTTC.

The V call is TRBV14, the J call TRBJ2-7; TRBD1 aligns across 8 bases. The CDR3 covers 16 residues. The junction had 8 bases not matched to a gene; V was cut back by 4 bases and J by 0 bases. Germline CDR1 SGHDN, CDR2 FVKESK. CDR3 region: CASSRRQGTNSYEQYF. In nucleotides, the CDR3 is TGTGCCAGCAGCCGCCGACAGGGGACGAACTCCTACGAGCAGTACTTC.

This clonotype was seen a few times. The chain employs TRBV6-5 and TRBJ2-5, with D possibly matching TRBD1 (6 bases). The V gene's germline CDR1 is MNHEY and CDR2 SVGAGI. Trimming left V 9 bases short and J 4 bases short, with 15 bases between. This CDR3 comprises 13 residues. For the CDR3, the DNA is TGTGCCAGTTTAAACAGGGTAGGAGAGACCCAGTACTTC. Translation: CASLNRVGETQYF.

The chain recombines TRBV20-1 with TRBJ1-1; the D is unclear. V was pared by 2 bases and J by 8 bases, with 12 bases between. There are 12 residues in the CDR3. Looked up from germline, CDR1 is DFQATT and CDR2 is SNEGSKA (reference sequence). As DNA, the CDR3 is TGCAGTGCTAGAAGGACCGCTAAAGAAGCTTTCTTT. Amino acids: CSARRTAKEAFF.

Only a few counts were recorded for this clonotype. The chain is built from TRBV19 and TRBJ1-5, with D possibly matching TRBD1 (5 bases). Germline V gene sequence: CDR1 LNHDA, CDR2 SQIVND (reference sequence). This CDR3 has 17 residues. The V end lost 5 bases, the J end lost 2 bases, and 19 bases lay between the germline ends. The DNA for the CDR3 is TGTGCCAGTAGTGGGGTCCAGGGAATCGCTCGCAATCAGCCCCAGCATTTT. Translated: CASSGVQGIARNQPQHF.

The sample holds a few counts of this clonotype. This chain connects TRBV5-1 to TRBJ2-7; tentative D call: TRBD2 (5 bases). This CDR3 is 14 amino acids long. Trimming took off 1 base at V and 2 bases at J, with 10 bases between the two ends. Germline loops: CDR1 SGHRS, CDR2 YFSETQ. The CDR3 here is CASSLRESTYEQYF. CDR3 coding DNA: TGCGCCAGCAGCTTGAGGGAGTCGACCTACGAGCAGTACTTC.

This clonotype was recorded many times. The CDR3 loop is CASSLTDRQETQYF. The CDR3 DNA reads as TGTGCCAGCAGCTTGACGGACAGACAAGAGACCCAGTACTTC. The chain employs TRBV5-4 and TRBJ2-5; D is possibly TRBD1 (6 bases). Trimming shortened V by 1 base and J by 2 bases, and 9 bases separated the two germline ends. The CDR3 is made up of 14 amino acids. Germline assignment: CDR1 SGHNT and CDR2 YYREEE (reference sequence).